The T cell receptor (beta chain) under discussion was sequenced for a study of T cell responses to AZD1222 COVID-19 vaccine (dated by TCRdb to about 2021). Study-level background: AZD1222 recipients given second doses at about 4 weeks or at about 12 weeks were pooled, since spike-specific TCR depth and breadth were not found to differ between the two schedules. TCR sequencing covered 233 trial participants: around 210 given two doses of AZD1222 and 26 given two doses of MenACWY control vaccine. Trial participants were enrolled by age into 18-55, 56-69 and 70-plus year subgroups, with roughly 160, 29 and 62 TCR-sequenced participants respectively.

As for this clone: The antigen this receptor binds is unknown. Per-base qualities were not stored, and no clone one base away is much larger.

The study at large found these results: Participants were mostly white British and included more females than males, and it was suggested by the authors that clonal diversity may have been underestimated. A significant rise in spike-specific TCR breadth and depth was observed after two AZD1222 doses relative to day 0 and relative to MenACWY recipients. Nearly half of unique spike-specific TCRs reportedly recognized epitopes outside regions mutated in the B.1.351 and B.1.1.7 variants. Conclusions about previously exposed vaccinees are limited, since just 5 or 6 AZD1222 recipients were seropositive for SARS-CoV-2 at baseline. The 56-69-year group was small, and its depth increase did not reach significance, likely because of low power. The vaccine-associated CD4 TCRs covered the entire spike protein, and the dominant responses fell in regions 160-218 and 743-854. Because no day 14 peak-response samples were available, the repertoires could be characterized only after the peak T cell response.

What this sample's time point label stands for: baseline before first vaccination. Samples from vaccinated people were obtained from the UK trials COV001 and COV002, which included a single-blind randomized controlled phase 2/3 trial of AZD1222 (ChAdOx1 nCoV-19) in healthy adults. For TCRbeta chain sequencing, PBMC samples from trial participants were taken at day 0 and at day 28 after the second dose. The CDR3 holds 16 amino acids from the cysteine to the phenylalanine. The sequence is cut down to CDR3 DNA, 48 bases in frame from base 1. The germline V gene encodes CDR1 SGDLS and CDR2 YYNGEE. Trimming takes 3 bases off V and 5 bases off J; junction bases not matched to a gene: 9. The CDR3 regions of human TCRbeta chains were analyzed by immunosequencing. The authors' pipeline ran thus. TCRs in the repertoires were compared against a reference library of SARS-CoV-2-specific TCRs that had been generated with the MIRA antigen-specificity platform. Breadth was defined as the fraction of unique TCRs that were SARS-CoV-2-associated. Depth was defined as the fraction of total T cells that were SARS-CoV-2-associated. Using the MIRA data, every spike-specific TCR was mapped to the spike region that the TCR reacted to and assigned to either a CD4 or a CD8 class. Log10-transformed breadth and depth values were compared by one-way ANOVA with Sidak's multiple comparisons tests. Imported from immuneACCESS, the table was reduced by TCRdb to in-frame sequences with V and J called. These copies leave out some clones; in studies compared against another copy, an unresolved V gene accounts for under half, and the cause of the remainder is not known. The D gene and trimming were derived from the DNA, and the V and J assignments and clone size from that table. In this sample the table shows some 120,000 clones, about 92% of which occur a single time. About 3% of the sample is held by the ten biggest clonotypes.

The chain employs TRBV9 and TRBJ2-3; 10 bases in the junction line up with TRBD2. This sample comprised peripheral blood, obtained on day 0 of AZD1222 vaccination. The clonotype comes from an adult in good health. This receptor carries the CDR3 CASSGSAGGPGDTQYF. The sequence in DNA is TGTGCCAGCAGCGGATCAGCGGGAGGGCCAGGAGATACGCAGTATTTT. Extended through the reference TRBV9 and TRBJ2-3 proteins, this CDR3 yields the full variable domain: DSGVTQTPKHLITATGQRVTLRCSPRSGDLSVYWYQQSLDQGLQFLIQYYNGEERAKGNILERFSAQQFPDLHSELNLSSLELGDSALYFCASSGSAGGPGDTQYFGPGTRLTVL.